This entry lists 29 T cell receptor beta chains sequenced from one sample in a study of T and B cells in COVID-19 patients. TRB rearrangements were amplified by multiplex PCR with BIOMED2 TRB-A/B primers. In TCRdb, the multiplex PCR reads were re-called with MiXCR into one record per CDR3 protein. The data contain over 7,500 distinct CDR3 sequences, about 28% of them singletons. Blood genomic DNA input for TRB amplification was 250-500 ng. The material sequenced was blood. All receptors derive from a human donor with active COVID-19.

By share, this clonotype counts as medium-sized. This CDR3 is CASSISGFGANVLTF. DNA of the CDR3: TGTGCCAGTAGTATTTCGGGGTTTGGGGCCAACGTCCTGACTTTC. This sequence joins TRBV19 and TRBJ2-6; D may be TRBD2 (5 bases). V lost 3 bases and J lost 3, with 9 bases in between. Germline CDR1 and CDR2: LNHDA and SQIVND (reference sequence). CDR3 length: 15 amino acids.

There are a few counts of this clonotype. The rearrangement joins TRBV15 to TRBJ1-4, with D perhaps TRBD1 (6 bases). Germline V gene lookup returns CDR1 LNHNV and CDR2 YYDKDF (reference sequence). The V and J ends lost 0 bases and 8 bases respectively, with 13 bases between them. CDR3 size: 15 residues. CDR3 sequence reads: CATSRDRGVWEKLFF. The CDR3 DNA reads as TGTGCCACCAGCAGAGATAGGGGGGTTTGGGAAAAACTGTTTTTT.

CDR3 DNA sequence: TGTGCCAGCTCACCAGCTAGCGGATACGAGCAGTACGTC. Its translation: CASSPASGYEQYV. The chain employs TRBV18 and TRBJ2-7, with 7 bases matching TRBD2. The V and J ends lost 2 bases and 4 bases, in that order; junction bases with no gene match: 2. In germline, CDR1 is KGHSH, CDR2 LQKENI. CDR3 length equals 13 residues.

The chain combines TRBV6-1 with TRBJ2-7, with a tentative D call TRBD2 (5 bases). CDR1 MNHNS and CDR2 SASEGT come from the germline V gene. The CDR3 consists of 13 residues. CDR3 in amino acids: CASNLGSSYEQNV. The CDR3 DNA reads TGTGCCAGCAACTTAGGGAGCTCCTACGAGCAGAACGTC.

The chain recombines TRBV5-1 with TRBJ2-1; weak D call: TRBD2 (5 bases). V gave up 4 bases and J gave up 8 bases, with 19 bases separating them. This CDR3 is built from 15 residues. CDR1 and CDR2 (germline): SGHRS, YFSETQ. CDR3 in amino acids: CASSTRTAGNDEQFF. CDR3 sequence (DNA): TGCGCCAGCAGCACCCGGACTGCCGGGAACGATGAGCAGTTCTTC.

The genes are TRBV7-2 and TRBJ2-3; D gene uncertain. The CDR3 length is 14 residues. Germline V gene lookup returns CDR1 SGHTA and CDR2 FQGNSA. Trimming pared 2 bases from V and 1 base from J, leaving 7 bases between. CDR3 in amino acids: CASSLMLRTDTQYF. The DNA for the CDR3 is TGTGCCAGCAGCTTAATGTTGCGCACAGATACGCAGTATTTT.

This clonotype was detected only a few times. V is TRBV18 and J is TRBJ1-2; 9 nucleotides match TRBD1. The CDR3 has 16 residues. The trim removed 5 bases at V and 6 bases at J, leaving 13 bases unmatched. The germline gives CDR1 KGHSH, CDR2 LQKENI. CDR3 sequence: CASSGLNRGRGHGYTF. As DNA, the CDR3 is TGTGCCAGCTCAGGCCTCAACAGGGGGCGCGGTCATGGCTACACCTTC.

The chain has TRBV12-3 or TRBV12-4 and TRBJ1-2, with 7 nucleotides matching TRBD1. V shed 5 bases and J 4 bases; nucleotides not matched to a gene: 7. This CDR3 has 14 residues. The CDR3 loop reads CASSTGVLAYGYTF. CDR3 in DNA: TGTGCCAGCAGTACAGGGGTTTTGGCCTATGGCTACACCTTC.

This clonotype was picked up a small number of times. The chain uses TRBV6-5 and TRBJ1-2, with D tentatively TRBD1 (6 bases). This CDR3 has 15 amino acids. Germline loops: CDR1 MNHEY, CDR2 SVGAGI. V was shortened by 5 bases and J by 7 bases, with 20 bases between the two germline ends. In nucleotides, the CDR3 is TGTGCCAGCAGTCCGGGGGGCACAGTAGGACGTGGCTACACCTTC. Amino acid sequence: CASSPGGTVGRGYTF.

In its sample, this clonotype ranks as medium-sized. The chain is built from TRBV6-6 and TRBJ2-3; 14 bases are a match to TRBD2. After removal of 7 bases from V and 5 bases from J, the junction contained 2 bases not matched to a gene. The CDR3 runs to 14 residues. Germline V gives CDR1 MNHNY, CDR2 SVGAGI (reference sequence). In DNA form, the CDR3 reads TGTGCCAGCACCGGGACTAGCGGGGGAGATACGCAGTATTTT. Protein sequence: CASTGTSGGDTQYF.

Within the sample, this clonotype is medium-sized. In DNA, the CDR3 is TGTGCCAGCAGTTATGTCCCCCGGGGCCACACAGATACGCAGTATTTT. Encoded protein: CASSYVPRGHTDTQYF. The chain has TRBV6-2 or TRBV6-3 and TRBJ2-3; D possibly uses TRBD1 or TRBD2 (5 bases each). The CDR3 spans 16 residues. Per germline, CDR1 MNHEY and CDR2 SVGEGT. V gave up 3 bases and J gave up 2 bases, with 15 bases separating them.

This clonotype is medium-sized within its sample. The chain recombines TRBV19 with TRBJ1-5; no firm D call. CDR1 LNHDA and CDR2 SQIVND come from the germline V gene (reference sequence). The CDR3 extends over 13 amino acids. V was clipped by 5 bases and J by 11 bases, with 16 bases between them. CDR3 nucleotides: TGTGCCAGTAGTCCCGGGTTAGTATCAGCCCAGCATTTT. Amino acids: CASSPGLVSAQHF.

This chain links TRBV7-2 with TRBJ2-3, with 12 bases matching TRBD2. Per germline, CDR1 SGHTA and CDR2 FQGNSA. This CDR3 is 16 amino acids long. J lost 6 bases, V lost 1 base, and 5 bases had no gene match. Written as DNA, the CDR3 is TGTGCCAGCAGCTTAGAGCTAGCGGGGGGGCACGATACGCAGTATTTT. Its translation is CASSLELAGGHDTQYF.

The chain employs TRBV15 and TRBJ1-2, with 10 bases fitting TRBD1. Losses at the gene ends were 3 bases for V and 0 bases for J; bases not matched to a gene: 7. Germline V lookup: CDR1 LNHNV, CDR2 YYDKDF (reference sequence). The CDR3 has 17 residues. CDR3 protein: CATSSPGTGASNYGYTF. CDR3 sequence (DNA): TGTGCCACCAGCAGCCCCGGGACAGGGGCGTCTAACTATGGCTACACCTTC.

This clonotype was seen more than once but under ten times. This chain connects TRBV6-1 to TRBJ2-4, with 7 bases that match TRBD1. The V segment lost 1 base and the J segment 2 bases; nucleotides outside the gene matches: 2. In germline, CDR1 is MNHNS, CDR2 SASEGT. This CDR3 contains 15 residues. The CDR3 region has the DNA TGTGCCAGCAGTGAAGTGGACAGGTCCAAAAACATTCAGTACTTC. This codes for CASSEVDRSKNIQYF.

The J gene is TRBJ1-5, the V gene TRBV12-3 or TRBV12-4, with 11 bases aligning to TRBD1. Trimming removed 4 bases from V and 7 bases from J; junction bases left unmatched: 0. The CDR3 sequence is 13 residues long. The CDR3 nucleotides read TGTGCCAGCAGTTGGGACAGGGGGCAGCCCCAGCATTTT. The encoded protein is CASSWDRGQPQHF.

This clonotype has a handful of counts. The CDR3 region has the DNA TGTGCCAGCAGTTTATCCGGCGACAGGGGAGGCTACACCTTC. Protein: CASSLSGDRGGYTF. J is TRBJ1-2 and V is TRBV27; 8 bases fit TRBD1. The CDR3 totals 14 residues. Germline loops: CDR1 MNHEY, CDR2 SMNVEV (reference sequence). Losses at the gene ends were 0 bases for V and 8 bases for J; bases not matched to a gene: 5.

This clonotype showed up just a few times. The gene calls are TRBV6-5 and TRBJ2-1; no definite D call. V was trimmed by 2 bases and J by 0 bases, leaving 14 bases between them. Germline-derived CDR1 and CDR2 are MNHEY and SVGAGI. The CDR3 loop spans 17 amino acids. CDR3 nucleotide sequence: TGTGCCAGCAGTTACAGGGCCCACCCGAGCTCCTACAATGAGCAGTTCTTC. The encoded protein is CASSYRAHPSSYNEQFF.

CDR3 nucleotides: TGTGCCAGCAGTGGACCGGACAGGCGGGGTTTCTTT. It encodes CASSGPDRRGFF. The J gene is TRBJ1-1, the V gene TRBV6-5, with 7 bases aligning to TRBD1. In germline, CDR1 is MNHEY, CDR2 SVGAGI. The CDR3 has 12 amino acids. V shed 5 bases, J shed 13 bases, and the junction held 10 bases outside the gene matches.

The V and J genes are TRBV21-1 and TRBJ1-5; TRBD1 is the table's D call, not checked against the DNA. TRBV21-1 counts as a pseudogene. The CDR3 is 14 residues long. The CDR3 DNA reads TGTGCCAGCAATAAGGACAGGGGTAATCAGCCCCAGCATTTT. This gives the protein CASNKDRGNQPQHF.

The chain combines TRBV7-9 with TRBJ2-3, with unresolved D. V lost 3 bases and J 2 bases, leaving 18 bases between the germline ends. The CDR3 totals 17 residues. In germline, CDR1 is SEHNR, CDR2 FQNEAQ (reference sequence). This CDR3 is CASSLDVTNLNTDTQYF. The CDR3 DNA is TGTGCCAGCAGCTTGGACGTGACAAACTTGAACACAGATACGCAGTATTTT.

This rearrangement joins TRBV12-3 or TRBV12-4 to TRBJ1-6, with D uncertain. Trimming cost V 1 base and J 0 bases, with 7 bases left between them. The length of the CDR3 is 16 residues. The CDR3 nucleotides are TGTGCCAGCAGTTTAGGTTGGGGCTCCTATAATTCACCCCTCCACTTT. It translates to CASSLGWGSYNSPLHF.

The V and J genes are TRBV12-3 or TRBV12-4 and TRBJ2-1, with 9 positions matching TRBD2. The V gene end was trimmed by 4 bases and the J gene end by 4 bases; junction bases not matched to a gene: 8. This CDR3 is built from 16 residues. DNA for the CDR3: TGTGCCAGCAGTTCCCCGACTAGCGGCAATTACAATGAGCAGTTCTTC. It codes for CASSSPTSGNYNEQFF.

The chain combines TRBV6-5 with TRBJ2-3; 9 bases fit TRBD2. From germline, CDR1 is MNHEY and CDR2 SVGAGI. Unmatched junction bases numbered 14, after V lost 7 bases and J lost 3 bases. CDR3 length: 17 amino acids. CDR3 sequence: CASTDGWASGVTDTQYF. CDR3 sequence (DNA): TGTGCCAGCACCGACGGGTGGGCTAGCGGGGTTACAGATACGCAGTATTTT.

This chain links TRBV7-2 with TRBJ2-5; D call uncertain. Germline loops: CDR1 SGHTA, CDR2 FQGNSA. Trimming shortened V by 0 bases and J by 7 bases, and 9 bases separated the two germline ends. The CDR3 totals 13 residues. The CDR3 here is CASSLAKSGTQYF. In DNA, the CDR3 is TGTGCCAGCAGCTTAGCTAAGTCGGGGACCCAGTACTTC.

This clonotype has more than one count but fewer than ten. V is TRBV5-4 and J is TRBJ1-2; D is uncertain. This CDR3 region has 16 residues. Germline CDR1 SGHNT, CDR2 YYREEE (reference sequence). V was pared by 1 base and J by 5 bases, with 18 bases between. The CDR3 loop is CASSLSAGSGRYGYTF. As DNA, the CDR3 is TGTGCCAGCAGCTTGTCCGCGGGATCTGGGAGATATGGCTACACCTTC.

As for this clonotype: Just one base apart from a much larger clone, this may be a read error. The V and J genes are TRBV19 and TRBJ2-3, with 8 bases that match TRBD2. Per the germline V gene, CDR1 is LNHDA and CDR2 is SQIVND (reference sequence). The length of the CDR3 is 15 residues. V was pared by 4 bases and J by 4 bases, with 7 bases of the junction left unmatched. The CDR3 DNA is TGTGCCAGTAGTACCCGGGGGGGGGTGGCAGATACGCAGTATTTT. Protein product: CASSTRGGVADTQYF.

Relative to its sample, this clonotype is medium-sized. The V and J genes are TRBV27 and TRBJ2-3, with 10 bases matching TRBD2. The CDR3 runs to 15 residues. Germline V gene lookup returns CDR1 MNHEY and CDR2 SMNVEV (reference sequence). Germline trimming cut 8 bases from V and 3 bases from J; bases unmatched to any gene: 8. The CDR3 sequence: CASGSGGAVTDTQYF. The CDR3 DNA sequence: TGTGCCAGCGGCAGCGGGGGGGCCGTTACAGATACGCAGTATTTT.

The rearrangement uses TRBV6-4 and TRBJ2-7; TRBD2 might be the D (5 bases). The CDR3 sequence is 13 residues long. Germline V gene sequence: CDR1 MRHNA, CDR2 SNTAGT. Trimming removed 7 bases at V and 0 bases at J, with 10 bases between. CDR3 loop: CASNLGSSYEQYV. Written as DNA, the CDR3 is TGTGCCAGCAACTTAGGGAGCTCCTACGAGCAGTACGTC.